This T cell receptor (beta chain) was observed in a study of Ad26.COV2.S vaccination and SARS-CoV-2 variants. This CDR3 has 16 amino acids. V lost 2 bases, J lost 4 bases, and 9 bases stayed unmatched. The V gene's germline CDR1 is LNHDA and CDR2 SQIVND (reference sequence). TCRdb's copy holds only in-frame clones and misses some; the assay was immunoSEQ multiplex PCR. The sample contains about 450,000 clones, 89% of which appear only once. Sample treatment: 15 to 20 received Ad26.COV2.S at low or high dose, single or two shots; five or six received placebo; per-sample allocation not given. After the first vaccine or placebo injection, samples were drawn on day 63.

The specimen was peripheral blood, collected in a trial of Ad26.COV2.S vaccine versus placebo. The receptor's source is a person aged 18-65 years who received the Ad26.COV2.S COVID-19 vaccine or a placebo. V and J are TRBV19 and TRBJ1-2; 8 nucleotides agree with TRBD1. The CDR3 DNA reads as TGTGCCAGTAGTATACGGACAGGGCCCGTCCCCTATGGCTACACCTTC. Encoded protein: CASSIRTGPVPYGYTF. The whole variable domain, filled in from reference TRBV19 and TRBJ1-2, reads DGGITQSPKYLFRKEGQNVTLSCEQNLNHDAMYWYRQDPGQGLRLIYYSQIVNDFQKGDIAEGYSVSREKKESFPLTVTSAQKNPTAFYLCASSIRTGPVPYGYTFGSGTRLTVV.